In its sample, the clone carrying this T cell receptor beta chain was seen a few times. What it recognizes is unknown. These data belong to a study of STAT3 mutations in large granular lymphocyte leukemia. From germline, CDR1 is SGHNT and CDR2 YYREEE (reference sequence). This CDR3 is built from 15 residues. V was trimmed by 0 bases and J by 5 bases, leaving 11 bases between them. The method was immunoSEQ multiplex PCR; TCRdb's version includes in-frame clones alone and lacks a portion of them. The top ten hold 0.35% to 0.55% of the sample, which has 35,000 to 40,000 clones, over 75% seen once. Study findings and constraints: Clonal expansion was inferred from samples taken at other timepoints. Some patients had dominant TCR clones larger than their STAT3 mutant burden. In T-cell large granular lymphocyte leukemia, about half of patients showed multiple immunodominant subclonotypes.

This receptor was obtained from a human donor with T large granular lymphocyte leukemia. Some clones in this sample may be carry-over from other donors' samples. The sample was PBMCs. V is TRBV5-4 and J is TRBJ2-2, with D perhaps matching TRBD2 (5 bases). The DNA for the CDR3 is TGTGCCAGCAGCTTGGGGCTAGCACGAACCGGGGAGCTGTTTTTT. This gives the protein CASSLGLARTGELFF.